Listed below are T cell receptor beta chains from one sample, sequenced in a study of T-cell memory formation after mild COVID-19. TCRdb reprocessed the 5' RACE reads via MiXCR and lists one record per CDR3 protein. The table has hundreds of thousands of distinct CDR3 sequences, around 15% seen once. The sample consisted of PBMCs or a T cell subset sorted from them (not recorded which). The source is a man between 18 and 35 years old who had mild COVID-19 (a few samples of this study predate the infection). Cell type and time point are not known. The CDR3 runs from the conserved cysteine through the conserved F or W. Fields, in order: clone size, J gene, D gene, V gene, CDR3 DNA, CDR3 protein. D genes are given only for firm matches. Not all rows give a size; the values are once, few, many and, for expanded clones, a class.

many TRBJ1-6 TRBD1 TRBV4-2 TGTGCCAGCAGCCAAGATCGGGGGACAGGGGGTTCACCCCTCCACTTT CASSQDRGTGGSPLHF
NA TRBJ1-5 NA TRBV4-1 TGCGCCAGCAGCCATCCCGGGACACGGTATCAGCCCCAGCATTTT CASSHPGTRYQPQHF
few TRBJ2-3 NA TRBV25-1 TGTGCCAGCAGTGAATTTTCAGGGCCTGGGGGTAGAGATACGCAGTATTTT CASSEFSGPGGRDTQYF
NA TRBJ2-3 NA TRBV4-2 TGTGCCAGCAGCCAAGTTAGGACTAGCACAGATACGCAGTATTTT CASSQVRTSTDTQYF
few TRBJ1-2 NA TRBV18 TGTGCCAGCTCACCGATACCCATGGGATTTGCGGTTAACTATGGCTACACCTTC CASSPIPMGFAVNYGYTF
few TRBJ2-3 NA TRBV2 TGTGCCAGCGGGACCCCTCAAGGTACGCAGTATTTT CASGTPQGTQYF
few TRBJ2-1 NA TRBV4-3 TGCGCCAGCAGCCACCGCCGGGACTCAGTTTTAACCCGGTTCTTC CASSHRRDSVLTRFF
few TRBJ1-3 NA TRBV4-3 TGCGCCAGCAGCCAAGATCGGGCAGCCTCTGGAAACACCATATATTTT CASSQDRAASGNTIYF
NA TRBJ2-1 NA TRBV19 TGTGCCAGTAGTTATCCCACGAGGAATGAGCAGTTCTTC CASSYPTRNEQFF
NA TRBJ1-5 TRBD1 TRBV7-2 TGTGCCAGCAGCTTAGTAGTCAGGGGGGGCCAGCCCCAGCATTTT CASSLVVRGGQPQHF
NA TRBJ1-2 TRBD1 TRBV20-1 TGCAGTGCCAAGGACAGGGGCTATGGCTACACCTTC CSAKDRGYGYTF
NA TRBJ1-2 TRBD1 TRBV6-5 TGTGCCAGCAGTATAGGACAGGGTGTAGTGAAGGGCTACACCTTC CASSIGQGVVKGYTF
NA TRBJ1-6 NA TRBV6-5 TGTGCCAGCAGTTACGGGGCAGGGAAATACGGTTCACCCCTCCACTTT CASSYGAGKYGSPLHF
NA TRBJ1-2 NA TRBV7-9 TGTGCCAGCAGCTTCGACCCTTATGGCTACACCTTC CASSFDPYGYTF
NA TRBJ2-3 NA TRBV5-1 TGCGCCAGCAGCTCAATTAGCACAGATACGCAGTATTTT CASSSISTDTQYF
NA TRBJ2-1 NA TRBV7-2 TGTGCCAGCAGCTTAATTCATGAGCAGTTCTTC CASSLIHEQFF
few TRBJ2-7 TRBD1 TRBV7-9 TGTGCCAGCAGCTCTCCGCCGGGACAGGGGGTGTACGAGCAGTACTTC CASSSPPGQGVYEQYF
NA TRBJ2-5 NA TRBV4-1 TGCGCCAGCAGCCAACCGGGACTTTCACAAGAGACCCAGTACTTC CASSQPGLSQETQYF
NA TRBJ1-4 NA TRBV7-2 TGTGCCAGCAGCGCCGGGGCCCGTATGTTTTTT CASSAGARMFF
NA TRBJ2-3 TRBD2 TRBV5-1 TGCGCCAGCAGCTCCACCAACCTAGCGGGACGCACAGATACGCAGTATTTT CASSSTNLAGRTDTQYF
few TRBJ1-5 TRBD1 TRBV3-1 TGTGCCAGCAGCCCCGGGACAGGGGGGTTTTTCAATCAGCCCCAGCATTTT CASSPGTGGFFNQPQHF
few TRBJ2-7 NA TRBV20-1 TGCAGTGCTAGAGATCCACAGGCCTCCTACGAGCAGTACTTC CSARDPQASYEQYF
NA TRBJ2-3 TRBD2 TRBV5-1 TGCGCCAGCAGCTTGGTAGCGGGGGGGCCGGCAGATACGCAGTATTTT CASSLVAGGPADTQYF
few TRBJ2-1 NA TRBV10-1 TGCGCCAGCAGTGAGAATTTGGAGGATGAGCAGTTCTTC CASSENLEDEQFF
few TRBJ2-5 NA TRBV2 TGTGCCAGCAGTGAGGTGGGGGAGCAGACCCAGTACTTC CASSEVGEQTQYF
few TRBJ1-5 NA TRBV27 TGTGCCAGCAGTTGGAGATCCTCAAATCAGCCCCAGCATTTT CASSWRSSNQPQHF